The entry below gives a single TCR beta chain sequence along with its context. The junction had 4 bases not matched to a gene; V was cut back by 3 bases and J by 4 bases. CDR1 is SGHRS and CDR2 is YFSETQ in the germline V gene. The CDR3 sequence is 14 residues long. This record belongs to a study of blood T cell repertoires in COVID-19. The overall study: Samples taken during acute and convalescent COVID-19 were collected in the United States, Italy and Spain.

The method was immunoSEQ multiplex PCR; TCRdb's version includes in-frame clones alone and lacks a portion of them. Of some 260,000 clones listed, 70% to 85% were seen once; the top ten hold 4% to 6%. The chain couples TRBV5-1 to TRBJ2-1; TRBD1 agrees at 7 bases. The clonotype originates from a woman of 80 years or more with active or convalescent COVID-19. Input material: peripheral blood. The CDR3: CASSSQGVYNEQFF. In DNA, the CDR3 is TGCGCCAGCAGCTCGCAGGGGGTGTACAATGAGCAGTTCTTC.